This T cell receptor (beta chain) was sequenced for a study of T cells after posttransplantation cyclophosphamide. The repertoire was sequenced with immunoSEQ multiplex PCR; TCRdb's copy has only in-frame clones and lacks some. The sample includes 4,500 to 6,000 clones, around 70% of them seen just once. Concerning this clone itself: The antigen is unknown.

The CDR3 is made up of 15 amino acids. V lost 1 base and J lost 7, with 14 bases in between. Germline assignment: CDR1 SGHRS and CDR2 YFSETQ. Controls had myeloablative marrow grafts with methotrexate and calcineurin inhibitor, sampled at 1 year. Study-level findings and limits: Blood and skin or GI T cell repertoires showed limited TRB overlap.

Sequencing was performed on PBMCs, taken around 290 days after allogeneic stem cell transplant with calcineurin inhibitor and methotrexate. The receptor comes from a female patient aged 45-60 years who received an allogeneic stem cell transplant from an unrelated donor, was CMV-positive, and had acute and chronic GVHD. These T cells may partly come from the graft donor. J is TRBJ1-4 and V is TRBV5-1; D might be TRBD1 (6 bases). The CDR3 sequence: CASSLTTGGGEKLFF. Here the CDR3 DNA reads TGCGCCAGCAGCTTGACGACAGGTGGAGGTGAAAAACTGTTTTTT.